The text below deals with one TCR beta chain. Its antigen is currently unknown. The sample comes from a study of blood T cells in healthy people across ages. Study-level findings and limits: Expanded clonotype changes were possibly confounded by unknown donor CMV status.

V shed 5 bases and J shed 0 bases, with 7 bases lying between them. This CDR3 has 14 amino acids. Germline assignment: CDR1 LGHNA and CDR2 YSLEER. Investigators took about 10 milliliters of peripheral blood from every donor. Each sample yielded at least 5.5 micrograms of PBMC total RNA. The authors ran a second PCR of about 6 to 12 cycles using a sample-barcoded 5' primer and a J-beta primer mix. Each TCR beta cDNA got a 12-nucleotide random molecular identifier. TCRdb redid the calling of the 5' RACE reads with MiXCR, one entry per CDR3 protein. There are about a million distinct CDR3 sequences in the sample; 30% to 40% occur only once, and less than 15% lies in the top ten.

Sequenced input: blood. J is TRBJ1-4 and V is TRBV4-3; no definite D call. This sequence originates from a man aged 18-30 years in good health. CDR3: CASSSRPTNEKLFF. The CDR3 coding sequence is TGCGCCAGCAGCTCGAGGCCAACTAATGAAAAACTGTTTTTT.